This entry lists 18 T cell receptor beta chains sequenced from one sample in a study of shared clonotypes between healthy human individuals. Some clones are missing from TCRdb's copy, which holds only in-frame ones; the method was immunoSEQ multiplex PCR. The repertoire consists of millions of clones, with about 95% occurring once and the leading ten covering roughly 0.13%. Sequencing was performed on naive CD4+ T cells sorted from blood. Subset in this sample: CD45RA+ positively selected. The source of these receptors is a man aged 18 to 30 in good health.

DNA of the CDR3: TGTGCCAGCAGTGAAGTAGGCACTCTCTCTGGAAACACCATATATTTT. Translating gives CASSEVGTLSGNTIYF. This rearrangement joins TRBV2 to TRBJ1-3; D gene ambiguous. V lost 1 base, J lost 0 bases, and 10 bases lay in between. The germline gives CDR1 SNHLY, CDR2 FYNNEI. The CDR3 totals 16 residues.

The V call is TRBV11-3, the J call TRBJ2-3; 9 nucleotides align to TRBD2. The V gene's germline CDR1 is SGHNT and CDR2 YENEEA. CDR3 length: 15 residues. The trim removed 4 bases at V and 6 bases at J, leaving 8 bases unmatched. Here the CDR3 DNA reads TGTGCCAGCAGCTCCCGAGAGCGGGGGGTGGATACGCAGTATTTT. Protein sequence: CASSSRERGVDTQYF.

CDR3 in amino acids: CASSDEGRWETQYF. The CDR3 DNA follows: TGTGCCAGCAGTGACGAGGGTAGGTGGGAGACCCAGTACTTC. The chain joins TRBV6-1 to TRBJ2-5, with a tentative D call TRBD2 (5 bases). Trimming left V 3 bases short and J 5 bases short, with 13 bases between. The CDR3 loop spans 14 amino acids. CDR1 and CDR2 (germline): MNHNS, SASEGT.

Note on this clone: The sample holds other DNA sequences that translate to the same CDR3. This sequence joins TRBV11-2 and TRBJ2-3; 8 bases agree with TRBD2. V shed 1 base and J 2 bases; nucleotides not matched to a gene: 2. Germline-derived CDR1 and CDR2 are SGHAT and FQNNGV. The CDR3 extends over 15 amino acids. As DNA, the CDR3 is TGTGCCAGCAGCTTAGCGGGAGGGCTCACAGATACGCAGTATTTT. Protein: CASSLAGGLTDTQYF.

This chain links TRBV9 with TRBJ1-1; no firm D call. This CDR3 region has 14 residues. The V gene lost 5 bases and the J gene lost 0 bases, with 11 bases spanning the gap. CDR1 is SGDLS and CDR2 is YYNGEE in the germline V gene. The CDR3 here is CASSSQHMNTEAFF. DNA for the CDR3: TGTGCCAGCAGTTCACAACATATGAACACTGAAGCTTTCTTT.

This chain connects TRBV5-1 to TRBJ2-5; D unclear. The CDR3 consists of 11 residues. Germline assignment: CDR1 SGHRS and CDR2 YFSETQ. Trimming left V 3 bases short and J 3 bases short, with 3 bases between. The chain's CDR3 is CASSYEETQYF. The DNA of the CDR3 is TGCGCCAGCAGCTACGAAGAGACCCAGTACTTC.

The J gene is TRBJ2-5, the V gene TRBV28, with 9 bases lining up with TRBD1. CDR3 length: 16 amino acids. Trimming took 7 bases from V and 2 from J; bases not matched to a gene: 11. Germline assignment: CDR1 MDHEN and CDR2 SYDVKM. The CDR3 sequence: CASTPSGQGEQETQYF. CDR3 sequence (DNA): TGTGCCAGCACCCCGTCGGGACAGGGAGAACAAGAGACCCAGTACTTC.

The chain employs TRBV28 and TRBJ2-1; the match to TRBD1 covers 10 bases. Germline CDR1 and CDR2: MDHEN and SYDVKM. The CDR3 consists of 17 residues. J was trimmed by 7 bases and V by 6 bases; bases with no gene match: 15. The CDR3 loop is CASSAPERTGGQNEQFF. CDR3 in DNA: TGTGCCAGCAGCGCCCCTGAGAGGACAGGGGGACAGAATGAGCAGTTCTTC.

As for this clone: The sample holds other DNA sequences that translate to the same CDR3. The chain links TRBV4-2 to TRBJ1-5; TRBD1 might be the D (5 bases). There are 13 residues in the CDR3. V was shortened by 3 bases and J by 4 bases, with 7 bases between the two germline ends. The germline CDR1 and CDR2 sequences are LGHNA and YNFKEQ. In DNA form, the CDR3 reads TGTGCCAGCAGCCAGGGGGGGAATCAGCCCCAGCATTTT. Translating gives CASSQGGNQPQHF.

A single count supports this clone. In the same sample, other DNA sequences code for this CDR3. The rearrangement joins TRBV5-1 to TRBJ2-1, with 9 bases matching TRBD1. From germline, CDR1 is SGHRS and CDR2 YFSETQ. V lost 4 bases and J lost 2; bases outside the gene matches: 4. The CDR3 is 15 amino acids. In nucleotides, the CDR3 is TGCGCCAGCAGCCCCCGGGACAGGGCCTACAATGAGCAGTTCTTC. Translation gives CASSPRDRAYNEQFF. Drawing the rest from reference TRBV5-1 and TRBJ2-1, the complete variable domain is KAGVTQTPRYLIKTRGQQVTLSCSPISGHRSVSWYQQTPGQGLQFLFEYFSETQRNKGNFPGRFSGRQFSNSRSEMNVSTLELGDSALYLCASSPRDRAYNEQFFGPGTRLTVL.

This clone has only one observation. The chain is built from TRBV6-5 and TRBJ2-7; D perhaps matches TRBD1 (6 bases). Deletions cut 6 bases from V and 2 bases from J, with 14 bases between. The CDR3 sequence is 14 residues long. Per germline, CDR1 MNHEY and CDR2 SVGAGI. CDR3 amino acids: CASSLTGWAYEQYF. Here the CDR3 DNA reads TGTGCCAGCAGCCTTACAGGGTGGGCCTACGAGCAGTACTTC.

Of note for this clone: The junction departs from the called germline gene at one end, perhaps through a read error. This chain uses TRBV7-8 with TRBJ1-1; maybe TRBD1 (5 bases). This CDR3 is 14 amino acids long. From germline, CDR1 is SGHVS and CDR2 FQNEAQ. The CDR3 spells CASSLDRKNTEAFF. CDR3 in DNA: TGTGCCAGCAGTTTAGACAGAAAGAACACTGAAGCTTTCTTT.

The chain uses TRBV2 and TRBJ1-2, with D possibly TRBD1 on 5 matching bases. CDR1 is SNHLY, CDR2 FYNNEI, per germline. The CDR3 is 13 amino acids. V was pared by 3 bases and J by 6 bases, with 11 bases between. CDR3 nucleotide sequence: TGTGCCAGCAGTGAGGTCGGGGGGAATGGCTACACCTTC. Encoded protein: CASSEVGGNGYTF.

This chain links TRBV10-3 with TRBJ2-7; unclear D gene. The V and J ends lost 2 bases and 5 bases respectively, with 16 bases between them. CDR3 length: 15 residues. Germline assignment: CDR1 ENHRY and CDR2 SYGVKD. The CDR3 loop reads CAISEGRVLGDEQYF. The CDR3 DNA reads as TGTGCCATCAGTGAGGGGCGTGTCCTCGGCGACGAGCAGTACTTC.

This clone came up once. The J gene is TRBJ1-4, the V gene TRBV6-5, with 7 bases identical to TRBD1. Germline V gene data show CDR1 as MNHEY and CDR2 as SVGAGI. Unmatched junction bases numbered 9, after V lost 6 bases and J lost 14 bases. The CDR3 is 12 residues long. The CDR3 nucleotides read TGTGCCAGCAGCAACGGCAAGGGACAGCTGTTTTTT. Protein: CASSNGKGQLFF.

The chain's CDR3 is CASSELPGQGQNGELFF. CDR3 sequence (DNA): TGCGCCAGCAGCGAGTTACCGGGACAGGGGCAAAACGGGGAGCTGTTTTTT. The genes are TRBV5-1 and TRBJ2-2; 10 nucleotides align to TRBD1. There are 17 residues in the CDR3. From germline, CDR1 is SGHRS and CDR2 YFSETQ. J gave up 7 bases and V 4 bases, and 13 bases lay outside the gene matches. Full variable domain (outside the CDR3, taken from reference TRBV5-1 and TRBJ2-2): KAGVTQTPRYLIKTRGQQVTLSCSPISGHRSVSWYQQTPGQGLQFLFEYFSETQRNKGNFPGRFSGRQFSNSRSEMNVSTLELGDSALYLCASSELPGQGQNGELFFGEGSRLTVL.

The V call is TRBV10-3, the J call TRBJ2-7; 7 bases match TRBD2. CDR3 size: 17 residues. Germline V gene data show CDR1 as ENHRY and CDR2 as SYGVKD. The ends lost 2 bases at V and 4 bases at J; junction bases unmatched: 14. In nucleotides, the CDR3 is TGTGCCATCAGTGAGATGGTTGGGCGGGAGACCGGTTACGAGCAGTACTTC. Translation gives CAISEMVGRETGYEQYF.

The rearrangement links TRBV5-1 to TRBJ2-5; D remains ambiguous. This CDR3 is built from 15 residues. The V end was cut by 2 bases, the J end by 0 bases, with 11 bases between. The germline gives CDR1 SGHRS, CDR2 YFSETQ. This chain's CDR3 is CASSLMWGDQETQYF. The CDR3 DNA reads TGCGCCAGCAGCTTAATGTGGGGTGACCAAGAGACCCAGTACTTC.